The rows below give T cell receptor beta chains drawn from one sample of a study of blood T cell repertoires in COVID-19. Clones were read by immunoSEQ multiplex PCR, and TCRdb kept only the in-frame ones, dropping some. There are some 200,000 clones in the sample; roughly 84% occur only once, and 4.5% to 6% lies in the top ten. Sequencing used peripheral blood. All receptors derive from a woman aged 60-75 years who had recovered from COVID-19. The CDR3 runs from the conserved cysteine through the conserved F or W. The order of the fields is J gene, V gene, D gene, clone size, CDR3 DNA, CDR3 protein. A D gene is named only where the DNA matches it firmly. Clone size is not always given. Where it is, it says once, few, many or a class for expanded clones.

TRBJ1-1 | TRBV15 | . | . | TGTGCCACCAGCAGAGATCGGGGAACCGGGGAAGCTTTCTTT | CATSRDRGTGEAFF
TRBJ1-5 | TRBV20-1 | . | . | TGCAGTGCTAGTAAGGGGCAGGGGCCCCAGCATTTT | CSASKGQGPQHF
TRBJ1-4 | TRBV3-1/TRBV3-2 | . | . | TGTGCCAGCAGCCAAGGCAGACAGTTCCTTTTT | CASSQGRQFLF
TRBJ2-4 | TRBV6-2/TRBV6-3 | . | . | TGTGCCAGCAGTCTCAGGCCGAGTATCGGGGAAAACATTCAGTACTTC | CASSLRPSIGENIQYF
TRBJ1-6 | TRBV6-5 | TRBD1 | . | TGTGCCGCCAGGACAGGGAGGGATTCACCCCTCCACTTT | CAARTGRDSPLHF
TRBJ1-2 | TRBV6-5 | . | many | TGTGCCAGCAGTTACAGGGCAGGGTTTAACTATGGCTACACCTTC | CASSYRAGFNYGYTF
TRBJ2-7 | TRBV6-5 | TRBD1 | . | TGTGCCAGCAGTTACTCCAGGGGGAGCCACGAGCAGTACTTC | CASSYSRGSHEQYF
TRBJ1-1 | TRBV11-2 | TRBD1 | . | TGTGCCAGCAGCCCCCCGGTTTGGACAGGGCGGAGGGTGAATGAAGCTTTCTTT | CASSPPVWTGRRVNEAFF
TRBJ2-2 | TRBV11-3 | TRBD2 | . | TGTGCCAGCAGCTTATGGGTTAGCGGGGGGACCGGGGAGCTGTTTTTT | CASSLWVSGGTGELFF
TRBJ1-3 | TRBV5-1 | TRBD1 | once | TGCGCCAGCAGCTTGGCCGGACAGGGGGAAGGAAACACCATATATTTT | CASSLAGQGEGNTIYF
TRBJ2-3 | TRBV5-1 | . | . | TGCGCCAGCCATAAAGGGGGAGGGTTTCTAGACACAGATACGCAGTATTTT | CASHKGGGFLDTDTQYF
TRBJ2-5 | TRBV9 | TRBD2 | . | TGTGCCAGCAGCGTATGGGGAGCCTCGGGCGGGGGGGCCGAAGAGACCCAGTACTTC | CASSVWGASGGGAEETQYF
TRBJ2-2 | TRBV4-2 | TRBD1 | . | TGTGCCAGCAGCCCACTCGGTCGACCCGGGACAGGGGACACCGGGGAGCTGTTTTTT | CASSPLGRPGTGDTGELFF
TRBJ2-1 | TRBV3-1/TRBV3-2 | . | . | TGTGCCAGCAGCCAAGTGGGCTCCATCTACAATGAGCAGTTCTTC | CASSQVGSIYNEQFF
TRBJ1-2 | TRBV6-1 | TRBD1 | . | TGTGCCAGCAGTGAATTGGGACAGGGAGTGGGTGGCTACACCTTC | CASSELGQGVGGYTF
TRBJ2-3 | TRBV7-3 | TRBD2 | . | TGTGCCAGCAGCTTGACTAGCGGGGGGGTCCCAGATACGCAGTATTTT | CASSLTSGGVPDTQYF
TRBJ2-7 | TRBV5-1 | . | . | TGCGCCAGCAGCTTATCAGGTGACCCCTACGAGCAGTACTTC | CASSLSGDPYEQYF
TRBJ2-3 | TRBV29-1 | . | few | TGCAGCTTAACCCGAACTAGCTCTCCAGGGGATACGCAGTATTTT | CSLTRTSSPGDTQYF
TRBJ2-3 | TRBV9 | TRBD1 | once | TGTGCCAGCAGCGCGGACAGGGGAGCCCATAATACGCAGTATTTT | CASSADRGAHNTQYF
TRBJ2-3 | TRBV7-9 | TRBD2 | . | TGTGCCAGCAGCCCCAGGAGCGGGGGAAGAGGAGATACGCAGTATTTT | CASSPRSGGRGDTQYF
TRBJ1-6 | TRBV18 | . | once | TGTGCCAGCTCACCTGCAGGTCATAATTCACCCCTCCACTTT | CASSPAGHNSPLHF
TRBJ2-4 | TRBV3-1/TRBV3-2 | . | . | TGTGCCAGCGAGATACAGGGGGAGGGCAAAAACATTCAGTACTTC | CASEIQGEGKNIQYF
TRBJ2-7 | TRBV7-9 | . | . | TGTGCCAGCAGCTCCCCGGGTCAGAGGCCCTACGAGCAGTACTTC | CASSSPGQRPYEQYF
TRBJ1-2 | TRBV19 | . | . | TGTGCCAGCCCTCCGGGAGCCATTAACTATGGCTACACCTTC | CASPPGAINYGYTF
TRBJ1-1 | TRBV30 | . | . | TGTGCCCTCCTAAGGGACTTAATGAACACTGAAGCTTTCTTT | CALLRDLMNTEAFF
TRBJ2-2 | TRBV9 | TRBD1 | . | TGTGCCAGCAGCGCAAGGGGACAGGAGAACACCGGGGAGCTGTTTTTT | CASSARGQENTGELFF
TRBJ1-3 | TRBV19 | TRBD1 | . | TGTGCCAGTAGTACCGGACAGGGCGTCACCATATATTTT | CASSTGQGVTIYF
TRBJ1-2 | TRBV12-3/TRBV12-4 | . | . | TGTGCCAGCAGTTTATGGGGCGGCTATGGCTACACCTTC | CASSLWGGYGYTF
TRBJ1-1 | TRBV25-1 | TRBD1 | . | TGTGCCAGCACGGACAGGGCGGGAACTGAAGCTTTCTTT | CASTDRAGTEAFF
TRBJ2-3 | TRBV4-3 | . | . | TGCGCCAGCAGCCAAGAGAAGGGACTTAAGCAGTATTTT | CASSQEKGLKQYF
TRBJ2-2 | TRBV7-2 | . | . | TGTGCCAGCAGCTTGAGGGAGCGGGCGAACACCGGGGAGCTGTTTTTT | CASSLRERANTGELFF
TRBJ1-2 | TRBV5-1 | TRBD1 | few | TGCGCCAGCAGAAATATAGGACAGGGCGGTGGCTACACCTTC | CASRNIGQGGGYTF
TRBJ1-5 | TRBV19 | . | few | TGTGCCAGTAGTCCCACCACAGGGTTCGGAAATCAGCCCCAGCATTTT | CASSPTTGFGNQPQHF
TRBJ1-2 | TRBV3-1/TRBV3-2 | . | once | TGTGCCAGCAGCACCGCCTTACAGGATGGCTACACCTTC | CASSTALQDGYTF
TRBJ2-1 | TRBV7-9 | TRBD2 | . | TGTGCCAGCAGCGAGATGGGACTACTCAATGAGCAGTTCTTC | CASSEMGLLNEQFF
TRBJ2-7 | TRBV7-2 | . | . | TGTGCCAGCAGCTCCCTCCTAGTTGTCGGGGAGCAGTACTTC | CASSSLLVVGEQYF
TRBJ2-5 | TRBV11-2 | TRBD1 | few | TGTGCCAGCAGCTTAGAGGGGCCGACAGGGTTTTACCGGGAGACCCAGTACTTC | CASSLEGPTGFYRETQYF
TRBJ1-5 | TRBV18 | TRBD1 | . | TGTGCCAGCTCTGACAGGGGCGATCAGCCCCAGCATTTT | CASSDRGDQPQHF
TRBJ1-2 | TRBV5-4 | . | once | TGTGCCAGCAGCTTGAGGGGGAGCCTCTATGGCTACACCTTC | CASSLRGSLYGYTF
TRBJ2-7 | TRBV12-3/TRBV12-4 | . | . | TGTGCCAGCAGTTGGACAGTCTCCTACGAGCAGTACTTC | CASSWTVSYEQYF
TRBJ2-5 | TRBV2 | TRBD1 | . | TGTGCCAGCAGTGTGGGTAGAGGGGGCAGGCACCAAGAGACCCAGTACTTC | CASSVGRGGRHQETQYF
TRBJ1-1 | TRBV18 | . | . | TGTGCCAGCTCACCACCGACAATGAACACTGAAGCTTTCTTT | CASSPPTMNTEAFF
TRBJ2-5 | TRBV18 | . | . | TGTGCCAGCTCACCGGGACAAGAAGAGACCCAGTACTTC | CASSPGQEETQYF
TRBJ2-3 | TRBV3-1/TRBV3-2 | TRBD2 | . | TGTGCCAGCAGCCTCGGGGGGGCAGATACGCAGTATTTT | CASSLGGADTQYF
TRBJ1-1 | TRBV6-2/TRBV6-3 | . | . | TGTGCCAGCAGTTACTTTGCGTCTGAAGCTTTCTTT | CASSYFASEAFF
TRBJ1-2 | TRBV4-1 | . | . | TGCGCCAGCAGCCGTACAGGGTCTGACTATGGCTACACCTTC | CASSRTGSDYGYTF
TRBJ2-7 | TRBV9 | TRBD2 | once | TGTGCCAGCAGCGTAGGGCCCACTGGGGGGGGTGCCTACGAGCAGTACTTC | CASSVGPTGGGAYEQYF
TRBJ2-1 | TRBV2 | TRBD2 | . | TGTGCCAGCAGTCCACTAGCGGGAACTTACAATGAGCAGTTCTTC | CASSPLAGTYNEQFF
TRBJ1-5 | TRBV7-9 | . | once | TGTGCCAGCAGCTTAGGGGCGTGGCAGCCCCAGCATTTT | CASSLGAWQPQHF
TRBJ1-2 | TRBV2 | TRBD1 | . | TGTGCCAGCAGATTTGGGACAGGGGTTAACTATGGCTACACCTTC | CASRFGTGVNYGYTF
TRBJ1-1 | TRBV4-2 | TRBD1 | . | TGTGCCAGCAGCCAAGATTTGGACAGGGTGATTGGAGCTTTCTTT | CASSQDLDRVIGAFF